Listed below are T cell receptor beta chains from one sample, sequenced in a study of blood T cells in healthy people across ages. TCRdb itself ran the 5' RACE reads through MiXCR, one entry per CDR3 protein. The sample has about a million distinct CDR3 sequences; around 48% are singletons. Sequencing was done on a sample of blood. The receptor source for this set is a man under 40 in good health. Each CDR3 is given with its conserved first and last residue. The D gene is left open where the match is weak. Size tells how often a clone was seen (once, few, many) or the class of an expanded clone, and some rows leave it out.

J	D	size	V	CDR3	DNA
TRBJ2-7	-	-	TRBV9	CASSVGAGFPYEQYF	TGTGCCAGCAGCGTAGGCGCGGGGTTCCCCTACGAGCAGTACTTC
TRBJ2-1	TRBD2	-	TRBV6-5	CASRVVVAGGYEQFF	TGTGCCAGCAGGGTGGTGGTAGCGGGGGGTTATGAGCAGTTCTTC
TRBJ1-2	-	few	TRBV6-2/TRBV6-3	CASSQTDGAFPKGYTF	TGTGCCAGCAGTCAGACGGACGGCGCTTTCCCCAAGGGCTACACCTTC
TRBJ1-1	-	-	TRBV6-5	CASSPRQQLNTEAFF	TGTGCCAGCAGCCCAAGACAGCAGCTGAACACTGAAGCTTTCTTT
TRBJ2-3	TRBD2	once	TRBV28	CASGLAGVLTDTQYF	TGTGCCAGCGGACTAGCGGGGGTGCTCACAGATACGCAGTATTTT
TRBJ1-6	-	-	TRBV9	CASSVDGGNSPLHF	TGTGCCAGCAGCGTAGACGGGGGTAATTCACCCCTCCACTTT
TRBJ2-5	TRBD1	-	TRBV4-1	CASSQHPGQGGETQYF	TGCGCCAGCAGCCAACACCCCGGACAGGGAGGAGAGACCCAGTACTTC
TRBJ2-1	-	-	TRBV6-5	CASLDRTGGQFF	TGTGCCAGCCTAGACCGAACTGGGGGGCAGTTCTTC
TRBJ1-2	-	-	TRBV7-2	CASSSDGSLTGNYGYTF	TGTGCCAGCAGCTCGGACGGGTCCCTCACTGGGAACTATGGCTACACCTTC
TRBJ2-1	-	few	TRBV6-1	CASSEVPGSSYNEQFF	TGTGCCAGCAGTGAGGTCCCTGGGAGCTCCTACAATGAGCAGTTCTTC
TRBJ2-1	-	few	TRBV7-9	CASSTYEQFF	TGTGCCAGCAGCACGTATGAGCAGTTCTTC
TRBJ1-5	-	few	TRBV5-1	CASRQDLGPQHF	TGCGCCAGCCGACAGGACTTGGGGCCCCAGCATTTT
TRBJ2-1	-	-	TRBV20-1	CSAPEISYDEQFF	TGCAGTGCCCCCGAGATCTCCTACGATGAGCAGTTCTTC
TRBJ2-4	TRBD1	few	TRBV7-2	CASSLSPGTGGAKAKNIQYF	TGTGCCAGCAGCTTAAGCCCCGGGACAGGGGGTGCGAAAGCCAAAAACATTCAGTACTTC
TRBJ2-7	-	few	TRBV27	CASSNTRQQSYEQYF	TGTGCCAGCAGTAACACGCGACAGCAGAGCTACGAGCAGTACTTC
TRBJ2-2	TRBD2	-	TRBV5-1	CASSRLLAGNTGELFF	TGCGCCAGCAGCAGACTCCTAGCGGGGAACACCGGGGAGCTGTTTTTT
TRBJ2-3	-	-	TRBV12-5	CASGLWGTDTQYF	TGTGCTAGTGGTTTGTGGGGCACAGATACGCAGTATTTT
TRBJ1-2	-	-	TRBV3-1	CASSQATDFYGYTF	TGTGCCAGCAGCCAGGCTACAGATTTCTATGGCTACACCTTC
TRBJ2-3	-	few	TRBV6-6	CASSYLNTDTQYF	TGTGCCAGCAGTTACTTGAACACAGATACGCAGTATTTT
TRBJ1-5	-	-	TRBV20-1	CSTTTCNQPQHF	TGCAGTACTACGACGTGCAATCAGCCCCAGCATTTT
TRBJ2-7	-	-	TRBV6-6	CASILNRAGEQYF	TGTGCCAGCATTCTCAACAGGGCGGGGGAGCAGTACTTC
TRBJ2-3	-	-	TRBV28	CASSFDLPADTQYF	TGTGCCAGCAGTTTCGATCTCCCCGCAGATACGCAGTATTTT
TRBJ2-7	TRBD2	-	TRBV29-1	CSGVAGAGYEQYF	TGCAGCGGTGTAGCGGGGGCCGGCTACGAGCAGTACTTC
TRBJ2-7	-	-	TRBV29-1	CSVGKGSSYEQYF	TGCAGCGTTGGCAAAGGGAGCTCCTACGAGCAGTACTTC
TRBJ2-3	-	many	TRBV27	CASSLLRSTDTQYF	TGTGCCAGCAGTTTATTGCGATCCACAGATACGCAGTATTTT
TRBJ2-2	-	-	TRBV2	CVSNSQGNTGELFF	TGTGTCAGCAACAGTCAGGGGAACACCGGGGAGCTGTTTTTT
TRBJ2-7	-	-	TRBV12-3/TRBV12-4	CASSLAGSSVDEQYF	TGTGCCAGCAGTTTAGCGGGGTCGAGCGTGGATGAGCAGTACTTC
TRBJ2-7	TRBD2	-	TRBV12-3/TRBV12-4	CASTREIAGGPYEQYF	TGTGCCAGCACCCGAGAGATAGCGGGGGGGCCCTACGAGCAGTACTTC
TRBJ2-5	-	-	TRBV12-3/TRBV12-4	CASSLKNWGTLEETQYF	TGTGCCAGCAGTTTGAAAAACTGGGGGACTCTGGAAGAGACCCAGTACTTC
TRBJ1-1	-	-	TRBV6-5	CASNGGRSTEAFF	TGTGCCAGCAACGGGGGGCGAAGCACTGAAGCTTTCTTT
TRBJ2-7	TRBD1	-	TRBV10-3	CAIKGDSNEQYF	TGTGCCATCAAGGGGGACAGTAACGAGCAGTACTTC
TRBJ1-2	TRBD1	-	TRBV28	CASSLLGQLIYGYTF	TGTGCCAGCAGTTTATTGGGACAGCTAATCTATGGCTACACCTTC
TRBJ1-1	-	-	TRBV6-5	CASSPDIWNTEAFF	TGTGCCAGCAGCCCTGACATATGGAACACTGAAGCTTTCTTT
TRBJ1-2	TRBD1	few	TRBV6-6	CASSYAPGGMYGYTF	TGTGCCAGCAGTTATGCGCCAGGGGGAATGTATGGCTACACCTTC
TRBJ2-5	-	-	TRBV20-1	CSARGLGVGETQYF	TGCAGTGCTAGAGGTCTGGGGGTGGGAGAGACCCAGTACTTC